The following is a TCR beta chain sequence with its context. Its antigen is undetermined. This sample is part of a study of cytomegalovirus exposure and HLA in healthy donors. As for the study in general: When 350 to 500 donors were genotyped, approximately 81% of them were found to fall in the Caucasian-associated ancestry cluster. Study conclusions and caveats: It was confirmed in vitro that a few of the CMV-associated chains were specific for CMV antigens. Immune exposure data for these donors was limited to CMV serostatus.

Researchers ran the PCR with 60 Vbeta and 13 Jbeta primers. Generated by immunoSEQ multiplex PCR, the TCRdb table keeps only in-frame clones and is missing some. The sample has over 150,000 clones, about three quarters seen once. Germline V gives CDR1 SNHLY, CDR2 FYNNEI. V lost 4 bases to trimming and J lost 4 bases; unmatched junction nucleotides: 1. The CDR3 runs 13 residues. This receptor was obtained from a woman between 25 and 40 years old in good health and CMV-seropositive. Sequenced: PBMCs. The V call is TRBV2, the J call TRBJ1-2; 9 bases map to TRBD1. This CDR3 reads CASSGDRAYGYTF. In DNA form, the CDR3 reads TGTGCCAGCAGTGGGGACAGGGCCTATGGCTACACCTTC.